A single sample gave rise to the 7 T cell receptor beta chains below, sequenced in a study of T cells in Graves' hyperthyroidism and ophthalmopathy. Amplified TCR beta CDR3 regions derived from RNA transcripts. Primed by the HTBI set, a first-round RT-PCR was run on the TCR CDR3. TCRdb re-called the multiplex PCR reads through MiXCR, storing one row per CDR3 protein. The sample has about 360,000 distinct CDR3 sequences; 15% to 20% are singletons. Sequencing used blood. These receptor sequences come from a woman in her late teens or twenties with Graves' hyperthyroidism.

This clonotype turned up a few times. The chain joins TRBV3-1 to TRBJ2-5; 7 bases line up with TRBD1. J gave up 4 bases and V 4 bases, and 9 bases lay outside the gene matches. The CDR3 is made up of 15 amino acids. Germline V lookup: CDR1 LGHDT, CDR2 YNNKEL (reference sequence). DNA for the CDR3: TGTGCCAGCAGCCGTACCGGGACAGAGCTAGAGACCCAGTACTTC. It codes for CASSRTGTELETQYF.

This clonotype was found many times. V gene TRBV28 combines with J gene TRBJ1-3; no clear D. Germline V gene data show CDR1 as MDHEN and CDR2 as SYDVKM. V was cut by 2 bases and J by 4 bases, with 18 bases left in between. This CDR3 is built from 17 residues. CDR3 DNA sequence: TGTGCCAGCAGTTTAAGGTTTCGGCAACTCGGCGGAAACACCATATATTTT. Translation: CASSLRFRQLGGNTIYF.

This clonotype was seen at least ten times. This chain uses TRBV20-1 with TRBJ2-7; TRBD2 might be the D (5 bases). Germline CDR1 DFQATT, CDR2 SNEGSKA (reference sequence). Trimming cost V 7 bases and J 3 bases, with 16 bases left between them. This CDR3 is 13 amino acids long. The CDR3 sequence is CSVPANRGYEQYF. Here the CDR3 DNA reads TGCAGTGTACCGGCCAACCGGGGCTACGAGCAGTACTTC.

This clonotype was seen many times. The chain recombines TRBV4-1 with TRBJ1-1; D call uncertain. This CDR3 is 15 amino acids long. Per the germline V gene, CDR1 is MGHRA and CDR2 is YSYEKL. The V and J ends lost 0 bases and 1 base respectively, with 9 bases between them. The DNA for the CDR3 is TGCGCCAGCAGCCAAGAAAGGTCTACGAACACTGAAGCTTTCTTT. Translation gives CASSQERSTNTEAFF.

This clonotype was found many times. The CDR3 bases are TGTGCCAGCAGGGACCTACAGGCTGAGCGGGGCTACACCTTC. Residues: CASRDLQAERGYTF. The chain recombines TRBV27 with TRBJ1-2, with D possibly being TRBD1 (5 bases). This CDR3 has 14 residues. Germline values: CDR1 MNHEY, CDR2 SMNVEV (reference sequence). Trimming shortened V by 6 bases and J by 8 bases, and 19 bases separated the two germline ends.

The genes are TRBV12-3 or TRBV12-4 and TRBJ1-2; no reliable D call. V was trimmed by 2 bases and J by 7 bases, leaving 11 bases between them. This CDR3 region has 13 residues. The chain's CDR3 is CASSLRPRGGYTF. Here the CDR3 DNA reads TGTGCCAGCAGTTTAAGGCCCCGGGGTGGCTACACCTTC.

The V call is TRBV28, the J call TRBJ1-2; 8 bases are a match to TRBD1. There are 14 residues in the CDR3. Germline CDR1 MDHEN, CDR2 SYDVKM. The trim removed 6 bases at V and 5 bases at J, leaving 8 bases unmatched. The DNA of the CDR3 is TGTGCCAGCAGACGTGGACAGGGCGGGTATGGCTACACCTTC. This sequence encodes CASRRGQGGYGYTF.